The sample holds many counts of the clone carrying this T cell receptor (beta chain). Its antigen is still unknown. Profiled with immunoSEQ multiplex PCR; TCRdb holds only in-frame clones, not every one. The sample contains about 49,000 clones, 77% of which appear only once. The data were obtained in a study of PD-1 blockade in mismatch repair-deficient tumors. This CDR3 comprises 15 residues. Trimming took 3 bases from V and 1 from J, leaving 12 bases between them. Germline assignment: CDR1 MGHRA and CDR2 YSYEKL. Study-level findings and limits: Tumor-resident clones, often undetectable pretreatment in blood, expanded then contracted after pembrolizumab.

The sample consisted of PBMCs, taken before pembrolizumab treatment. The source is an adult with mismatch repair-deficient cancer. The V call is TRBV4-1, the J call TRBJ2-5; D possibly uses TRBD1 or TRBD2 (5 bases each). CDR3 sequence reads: CASSQVEGPQETQYF. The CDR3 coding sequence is TGCGCCAGCAGCCAGGTTGAGGGACCCCAAGAGACCCAGTACTTC.